The next 5 T cell receptor beta chains were all read from a single sample in a study of CD8 T cells in Susac syndrome. Random hexamers served to reverse transcribe about 0.5 to 1 ug RNA. One entry per CDR3 protein, called by TCRdb with MiXCR from the immunoSEQ multiplex PCR reads. The data contain about 160,000 distinct CDR3 sequences, around 93% of them seen just once; the ten biggest clones take up around 0.13%. Sequenced input: CD4+ T cells from PBMCs. The receptors stem from a human donor in good health.

The V and J genes are TRBV24-1 and TRBJ2-5, with D unresolved. With 0 bases removed from V and 4 bases from J, the gap between germline ends came to 11 bases. CDR1 is KGHDR, CDR2 SFDVKD, per germline. The CDR3 contains 15 residues. The CDR3 sequence: CATSDLKDFTETQYF. The CDR3 DNA reads as TGTGCCACCAGTGATTTGAAAGACTTCACAGAGACCCAGTACTTC.

V is TRBV30 and J is TRBJ1-4; D uncertain. The CDR3 is made up of 14 amino acids. V lost 2 bases and J 0 bases, leaving 7 bases between the germline ends. Germline CDR1 GTSNPN, CDR2 SVGIG (reference sequence). CDR3 amino acids: CAWSPDATNEKLFF. CDR3 bases: TGTGCCTGGAGTCCGGACGCAACTAATGAAAAACTGTTTTTT.

The J gene is TRBJ2-7, the V gene TRBV29-1; D may match TRBD1 or TRBD2 (5 bases each). This CDR3 region has 13 residues. The V gene's germline CDR1 is SQVTM and CDR2 ANQGSEA. Between the trimmed V and J ends, which lost 6 bases and 4 bases, there was a span of 16 bases. The chain's CDR3 is CSVDTGTVYEQYF. CDR3 in DNA: TGCAGCGTAGACACCGGGACGGTGTACGAGCAGTACTTC.

The chain links TRBV12-3 or TRBV12-4 to TRBJ1-1; TRBD1 matches at 7 bases. There are 13 residues in the CDR3. With 4 bases clipped from V and 5 bases from J, the junction kept 4 bases outside the gene matches. CDR3 nucleotide sequence: TGTGCCAGCAGTTCCGGGGGACAGACTGAAGCTTTCTTT. Protein: CASSSGGQTEAFF.

V usage is TRBV4-1 and J usage is TRBJ2-7; weak D call: TRBD1 (6 bases). V was trimmed by 0 bases and J by 2 bases, leaving 14 bases between them. This CDR3 is 16 amino acids long. CDR1 is MGHRA and CDR2 is YSYEKL in the germline V gene. CDR3 in amino acids: CASSQDKGGTPYEQYF. Here the CDR3 DNA reads TGCGCCAGCAGCCAAGACAAAGGGGGTACTCCCTACGAGCAGTACTTC.